This entry features one T cell receptor (beta chain) sequence. The antigen is not known. The data were produced by immunoSEQ multiplex PCR, yet TCRdb's version contains in-frame clones alone and is incomplete. Of about 160,000 clones listed, 75% to 95% were seen once; the top ten hold roughly 3.2%. This sample was included in a study of T cell responses to AZD1222 COVID-19 vaccine. Findings and limits, study-wide: Scientists sampled the repertoires only once the peak T cell response had passed.

The CDR3 runs 15 residues. Germline V gives CDR1 SEHNR, CDR2 FQNEAQ (reference sequence). V gave up 5 bases and J gave up 5 bases; unmatched junction bases: 8. The receptor comes from an adult who received the AZD1222 COVID-19 vaccine. Material: peripheral blood, obtained 28 days after the second AZD1222 dose. The chain joins TRBV7-9 to TRBJ2-5; the match to TRBD1 covers 10 bases. Here the CDR3 reads CASSPSGTGAETQYF. CDR3 DNA sequence: TGTGCCAGCAGCCCTAGTGGGACAGGGGCGGAGACCCAGTACTTC.